This T cell receptor beta chain was captured by sequencing in a study of spatial heterogeneity in lung cancer. Trimming stripped 2 bases from V and 3 bases from J, with 2 bases between. The CDR3 totals 11 residues. Germline assignment: CDR1 LGHDT and CDR2 YNNKEL (reference sequence). A single record per CDR3 protein comes from TCRdb applying MiXCR to the 5' RACE reads. The table lists 40,000 to 50,000 distinct CDR3 sequences, approximately 13% of them singletons. Time point reported: sample taken at primary tumor resection. This sequence was found in a male donor with early-stage non-small cell lung cancer. The specimen comprised PBMCs, sampled at surgery. The gene calls are TRBV3-1 and TRBJ2-7; D is unresolved. This CDR3 is CASSQRYEQYF. The CDR3 DNA follows: TGTGCCAGCAGCCAACGCTACGAGCAGTACTTC.